Below are 24 T cell receptor beta chains sequenced from a single sample in a study of blood T cell repertoires in COVID-19. TCRdb's table, derived via immunoSEQ multiplex PCR, lists solely in-frame clones and lacks some. This table has roughly 92,000 clones, approximately 86% appearing once. Sequencing was performed on peripheral blood. These receptors originate from a man between 45 and 60 years old with acute or convalescent COVID-19.

This clone came up once. The chain combines TRBV9 with TRBJ2-2; TRBD2 matches 11 bases. The CDR3 spans 15 residues. In germline, CDR1 is SGDLS, CDR2 YYNGEE. Trimming at V came to 2 bases and at J to 3 bases, leaving 0 bases not matched to a gene. CDR3 coding DNA: TGTGCCAGCAGCGTTAGCGGGAGGGACACCGGGGAGCTGTTTTTT. It yields the protein CASSVSGRDTGELFF.

The gene calls are TRBV5-6 and TRBJ1-6; tentatively, D is TRBD1 (5 bases). This CDR3 contains 15 residues. Germline V gene data show CDR1 as SGHDT and CDR2 as YYEEEE. Between the trimmed V and J ends, which lost 4 bases and 6 bases, there was a span of 14 bases. This CDR3 reads CASSQELRGNSPLHF. CDR3 DNA: TGTGCCAGCAGCCAGGAGTTAAGGGGTAATTCACCCCTCCACTTT.

By share, this clone ranks as medium-sized. V usage is TRBV3-1 (or the pseudogene TRBV3-2) and J usage is TRBJ2-7; D call uncertain. CDR1 and CDR2 (germline): LGHDT, YNNKEL (reference sequence). The CDR3 totals 16 residues. V shed 1 base and J shed 5 bases, with 18 bases lying between them. The CDR3 region is CASSQVGSVPLNEQYF. In nucleotides, the CDR3 is TGTGCCAGCAGCCAAGTTGGCAGCGTCCCCTTGAACGAGCAGTACTTC.

V gene TRBV5-1 combines with J gene TRBJ1-2; TRBD1 might be the D (5 bases). V was cut by 0 bases and J by 5 bases, with 11 bases left in between. CDR1 is SGHRS and CDR2 is YFSETQ in the germline V gene. CDR3 length: 14 residues. DNA of the CDR3: TGCGCCAGCAGCTTGGCCCGGGGGTCTTATGGCTACACCTTC. This translates into CASSLARGSYGYTF. Based on the CDR3 plus reference TRBV5-1 and TRBJ1-2, the full variable domain is KAGVTQTPRYLIKTRGQQVTLSCSPISGHRSVSWYQQTPGQGLQFLFEYFSETQRNKGNFPGRFSGRQFSNSRSEMNVSTLELGDSALYLCASSLARGSYGYTFGSGTRLTVV.

This sequence joins TRBV7-2 and TRBJ2-7; 7 bases match TRBD2. V lost 1 base to trimming and J lost 1 base; unmatched junction nucleotides: 4. The V gene's germline CDR1 is SGHTA and CDR2 FQGNSA. The CDR3 has 15 amino acids. The CDR3 coding sequence is TGTGCCAGCAGCTTAGAAGCGGGACGGTCCTACGAGCAGTACTTC. It yields the protein CASSLEAGRSYEQYF.

The chain links TRBV11-2 to TRBJ2-1; TRBD2 matches at 12 bases. V trimming: 1 base; J trimming: 7 bases; junction bases outside the gene matches: 2. Germline CDR1 reads SGHAT; CDR2 reads FQNNGV. There are 15 residues in the CDR3. The CDR3 DNA reads as TGTGCCAGCAGCTTAGGGACTAGCGGGATAAATGAGCAGTTCTTC. It is translated as CASSLGTSGINEQFF.

The gene calls are TRBV5-1 and TRBJ2-1; D not certain. This CDR3 is 16 amino acids long. Trimming left V 6 bases short and J 0 bases short, with 16 bases between. Germline assignment: CDR1 SGHRS and CDR2 YFSETQ. CDR3 in amino acids: CASNPRPQSSYNEQFF. In nucleotides, the CDR3 is TGCGCCAGCAACCCACGGCCACAGAGCTCCTACAATGAGCAGTTCTTC. Based on the CDR3 plus reference TRBV5-1 and TRBJ2-1, the full variable domain is KAGVTQTPRYLIKTRGQQVTLSCSPISGHRSVSWYQQTPGQGLQFLFEYFSETQRNKGNFPGRFSGRQFSNSRSEMNVSTLELGDSALYLCASNPRPQSSYNEQFFGPGTRLTVL.

The chain carries TRBV19 and TRBJ2-2; 9 nucleotides align to TRBD2. Germline trimming cut 2 bases from V and 7 bases from J; bases unmatched to any gene: 8. The CDR3 length is 16 residues. In germline, CDR1 is LNHDA, CDR2 SQIVND (reference sequence). DNA for the CDR3: TGTGCCAGTAGTATACGGCGCGGGGGGGCAAACGGGGAGCTGTTTTTT. This encodes CASSIRRGGANGELFF.

This clone was seen only a few times. V is TRBV19 and J is TRBJ2-2; 9 bases line up with TRBD2. The CDR3 consists of 15 residues. Losses at the gene ends were 2 bases for V and 6 bases for J; bases not matched to a gene: 4. Germline V gene lookup returns CDR1 LNHDA and CDR2 SQIVND (reference sequence). The CDR3 here is CASSITLAGPGELFF. CDR3 bases: TGTGCCAGTAGTATAACGCTAGCGGGACCCGGGGAGCTGTTTTTT. Drawing the rest from reference TRBV19 and TRBJ2-2, the complete variable domain is DGGITQSPKYLFRKEGQNVTLSCEQNLNHDAMYWYRQDPGQGLRLIYYSQIVNDFQKGDIAEGYSVSREKKESFPLTVTSAQKNPTAFYLCASSITLAGPGELFFGEGSRLTVL.

This chain connects TRBV15 to TRBJ2-3, with D possibly TRBD1 on 5 matching bases. The CDR3 is 14 residues long. CDR1 is LNHNV, CDR2 YYDKDF, per germline (reference sequence). Deletions cut 0 bases from V and 4 bases from J, with 8 bases between. The CDR3 nucleotides are TGTGCCACCAGCAGAGATAAGGGGCCAGATACGCAGTATTTT. It codes for CATSRDKGPDTQYF.

The chain couples TRBV29-1 to TRBJ2-3, with D tentatively TRBD1 (5 bases). The CDR3 length is 14 residues. Trimming stripped 5 bases from V and 2 bases from J, with 14 bases between. CDR1 is SQVTM, CDR2 ANQGSEA, per germline. The CDR3 loop is CSVFDSGNTDTQYF. The CDR3 DNA reads as TGCAGCGTTTTCGACAGTGGGAACACAGATACGCAGTATTTT.

J is TRBJ1-1 and V is TRBV11-3; D not certain. Trimming cost V 3 bases and J 2 bases, with 13 bases left between them. The CDR3 is made up of 15 amino acids. Per germline, CDR1 SGHNT and CDR2 YENEEA. The CDR3 nucleotides are TGTGCCAGCAGCTTTCGGCGGGCAGGAAACACTGAAGCTTTCTTT. Residues: CASSFRRAGNTEAFF.

V and J are TRBV4-2 and TRBJ2-5; the match to TRBD2 covers 8 bases. CDR1 and CDR2 from the germline V gene are LGHNA and YNFKEQ. J was trimmed by 4 bases and V by 1 base; bases with no gene match: 5. The CDR3 has 15 amino acids. The CDR3, as DNA: TGTGCCAGCAGCCAAGGAGGTGCGGGAGGAGAGACCCAGTACTTC. Protein product: CASSQGGAGGETQYF.

This clone was picked up one time. The chain has TRBV5-1 and TRBJ2-1; 12 bases match TRBD2. The CDR3 runs to 14 residues. Germline values: CDR1 SGHRS, CDR2 YFSETQ. V was clipped by 8 bases and J by 5 bases; unmatched bases: 5. CDR3 loop: CASKGLAGNNEQFF. The DNA for the CDR3 is TGCGCCAGTAAGGGACTAGCGGGTAACAATGAGCAGTTCTTC.

This clone was seen a single time. This likely stems from a read error, as it lies one base from a far larger clone. Other DNA sequences in the same sample also yield this CDR3. V gene TRBV19 combines with J gene TRBJ1-2, with a tentative D call TRBD1 (6 bases). This CDR3 contains 11 residues. CDR1 and CDR2 from the germline V gene are LNHDA and SQIVND (reference sequence). V lost 5 bases, J lost 7 bases, and 8 bases lay in between. The CDR3 loop is CASSPGVGYTF. In DNA form, the CDR3 reads TGTGCCAGTAGTCCAGGGGTTGGCTACACCTTC.

The chain is built from TRBV3-1 (or the pseudogene TRBV3-2) and TRBJ1-4, with TRBD1 as a possible D gene (6 bases). V lost 0 bases and J 10 bases, leaving 18 bases between the germline ends. Per germline, CDR1 LGHDT and CDR2 YNNKEL (reference sequence). This CDR3 is built from 16 residues. CDR3 in DNA: TGTGCCAGCAGCCAAGATTGGGGAGAAACAGGGAGAAAACTGTTTTTT. This translates into CASSQDWGETGRKLFF.

In this sample, this clone turned up once. The chain employs TRBV5-4 and TRBJ2-4; D perhaps matches TRBD1 (5 bases). Germline V gene sequence: CDR1 SGHNT, CDR2 YYREEE (reference sequence). V was cut by 1 base and J by 5 bases, with 7 bases left in between. The CDR3 consists of 13 residues. This CDR3 is CASSLNRQNIQYF. In nucleotides, the CDR3 is TGTGCCAGCAGCTTGAACAGGCAAAACATTCAGTACTTC. The full variable domain, rest sourced from reference TRBV5-4 and TRBJ2-4, is ETGVTQSPTHLIKTRGQQVTLRCSSQSGHNTVSWYQQALGQGPQFIFQYYREEENGRGNFPPRFSGLQFPNYSSELNVNALELDDSALYLCASSLNRQNIQYFGAGTRLSVL.

This clone showed up just once. The chain joins TRBV6-6 to TRBJ2-3, with D perhaps TRBD2 (5 bases). This CDR3 has 13 residues. Deletions cut 8 bases from V and 3 bases from J, with 12 bases between. Germline loops: CDR1 MNHNY, CDR2 SVGAGI (reference sequence). This CDR3 reads CASVGERTDTQYF. CDR3 bases: TGTGCCAGCGTCGGGGAGAGGACAGATACGCAGTATTTT.

The rearrangement uses TRBV11-2 and TRBJ2-1; TRBD2 might be the D (6 bases). The CDR3 extends over 17 amino acids. CDR1 and CDR2 from the germline V gene are SGHAT and FQNNGV. Trimming stripped 1 base from V and 7 bases from J, with 20 bases between. CDR3 loop: CASSLAAGTLGRNEQFF. CDR3 DNA: TGTGCCAGCAGCTTAGCGGCCGGGACTCTGGGACGGAATGAGCAGTTCTTC.

This chain joins TRBV24-1 and TRBJ2-2; D possibly corresponds to TRBD2 (6 bases). Trimming removed 5 bases at V and 2 bases at J, with 23 bases between. In germline, CDR1 is KGHDR, CDR2 SFDVKD. CDR3 length equals 19 residues. The CDR3 DNA reads as TGTGCCACCAGTGCGAAGGAGGGGCAGGTATTCTCAAACACCGGGGAGCTGTTTTTT. Translated: CATSAKEGQVFSNTGELFF.

The chain couples TRBV6-6 to TRBJ2-7; D remains ambiguous. The CDR3 extends over 13 amino acids. Germline V gives CDR1 MNHNY, CDR2 SVGAGI (reference sequence). Trimming shortened V by 4 bases and J by 5 bases, and 12 bases separated the two germline ends. Here the CDR3 reads CASSLAPVHEQYF. The CDR3 DNA reads as TGTGCCAGCAGTTTGGCTCCCGTCCACGAGCAGTACTTC.

This clone has just one count. V gene TRBV5-6 combines with J gene TRBJ1-1; D ambiguous. The germline gives CDR1 SGHDT, CDR2 YYEEEE. V was shortened by 1 base and J by 7 bases, with 8 bases between the two germline ends. The CDR3 sequence is 12 residues long. CDR3: CASSLLTDEAFF. The DNA for the CDR3 is TGTGCCAGCAGCTTGCTAACAGATGAAGCTTTCTTT.

V and J are TRBV4-2 and TRBJ2-7; D not certain. CDR3 length: 12 residues. V was trimmed by 0 bases and J by 4 bases, leaving 4 bases between them. Per the germline V gene, CDR1 is LGHNA and CDR2 is YNFKEQ. Here the CDR3 reads CASSQDLYEQYF. DNA for the CDR3: TGTGCCAGCAGCCAAGACCTTTACGAGCAGTACTTC.

In its sample, this clone was seen once. The rearrangement links TRBV7-2 to TRBJ2-7; 8 bases agree with TRBD2. The CDR3 is made up of 18 amino acids. Germline loops: CDR1 SGHTA, CDR2 FQGNSA. V shed 5 bases, J shed 0 bases, and the junction held 15 bases outside the gene matches. CDR3 amino acids: CASSLGARAGDLSYEQYF. Written as DNA, the CDR3 is TGTGCCAGCAGCCTCGGGGCACGAGCGGGAGACCTCTCCTACGAGCAGTACTTC.